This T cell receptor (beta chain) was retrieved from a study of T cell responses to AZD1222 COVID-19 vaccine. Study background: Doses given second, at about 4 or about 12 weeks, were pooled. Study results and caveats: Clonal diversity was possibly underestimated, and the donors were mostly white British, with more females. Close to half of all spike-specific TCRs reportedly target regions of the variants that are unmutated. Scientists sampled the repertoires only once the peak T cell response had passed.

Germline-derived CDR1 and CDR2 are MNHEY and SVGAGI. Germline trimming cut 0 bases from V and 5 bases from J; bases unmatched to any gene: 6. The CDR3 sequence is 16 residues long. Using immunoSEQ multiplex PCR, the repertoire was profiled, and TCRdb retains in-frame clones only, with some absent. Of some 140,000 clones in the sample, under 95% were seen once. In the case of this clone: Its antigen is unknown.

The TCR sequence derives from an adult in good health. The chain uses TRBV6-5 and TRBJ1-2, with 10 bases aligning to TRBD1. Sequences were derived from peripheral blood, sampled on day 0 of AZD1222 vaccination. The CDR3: CASSYSPTGGWYGYTF. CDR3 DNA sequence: TGTGCCAGCAGTTACTCGCCGACAGGGGGCTGGTATGGCTACACCTTC.